The T cell receptor beta chain under discussion was sequenced for a study of CD8 T cells in ankylosing spondylitis. This CDR3 is 13 amino acids long. Trimming removed 6 bases from V and 5 bases from J; junction bases left unmatched: 6. Germline CDR1 and CDR2: DFQATT and SNEGSKA (reference sequence). As for this clonotype: Antigen unknown.

Findings and limits, study-wide: Matched ankylosing spondylitis synovial fluid reportedly showed significant enrichment of disease-linked clones. Earlier reports found some motif variants in synovial fluid and blood in reactive arthritis.

With molecular barcodes, quantitative 5'-RACE was used to make the TCR beta libraries. MiXCR, applied by TCRdb to the 5' RACE reads, yields one record per CDR3 protein. This table has about 39,000 distinct CDR3 sequences, 9% to 12% appearing once. The sequence was collected from a male donor with ankylosing spondylitis or in good health (not recorded which). The sequenced material came from blood, either unsorted or a sorted T cell fraction (not recorded which). The chain combines TRBV20-1 with TRBJ1-5; 8 bases map to TRBD1. Here the CDR3 reads CSASGTGHQPQHF. CDR3 DNA: TGCAGTGCGTCCGGGACAGGTCATCAGCCCCAGCATTTT.